The 4 T cell receptor beta chains below all came from one sample that was sequenced in a study of T-cell memory formation after mild COVID-19. TCRdb recomputed calls from the 5' RACE reads with MiXCR, one row per CDR3 protein. The data contain approximately 500,000 distinct CDR3 sequences, nearly 25% of them seen just once; the ten biggest clones take up about 12%. The source material was PBMCs or a T cell subset sorted from them (not recorded which). These receptors were collected from an adult woman who had mild COVID-19 (a few samples of this study predate the infection). Cell type and time point are not known.

The rearrangement uses TRBV24-1 and TRBJ2-1; the match to TRBD1 covers 8 bases. The CDR3 spans 15 residues. J was trimmed by 1 base and V by 4 bases; bases with no gene match: 2. Germline V gene sequence: CDR1 KGHDR, CDR2 SFDVKD. The CDR3 DNA reads TGTGCCACCAGTGACAGGACAGGGTCCTACAATGAGCAGTTCTTC. This sequence encodes CATSDRTGSYNEQFF.

In this sample, this clonotype turned up a few times. The chain uses TRBV12-3 or TRBV12-4 and TRBJ2-1; 8 bases are shared with TRBD2. The V segment lost 1 base and the J segment 8 bases; nucleotides outside the gene matches: 7. This CDR3 contains 15 residues. The chain's CDR3 is CASSLGTGGPYEQFF. DNA for the CDR3: TGTGCCAGCAGTTTAGGGACGGGAGGGCCATATGAGCAGTTCTTC.

This clonotype has a handful of counts. This CDR3 reads CASSLGLGTSGMGADTQYF. CDR3 DNA: TGTGCCAGCAGCTTAGGCCTAGGGACTAGCGGGATGGGCGCAGATACGCAGTATTTT. The chain carries TRBV7-2 and TRBJ2-3, with TRBD2 identical over 13 bases. Germline values: CDR1 SGHTA, CDR2 FQGNSA. The ends lost 1 base at V and 4 bases at J; junction bases unmatched: 11. The CDR3 loop spans 19 amino acids.

CDR3 bases: TGTGCCAGCAGCTTAGGCATTCAATCCCATGGCTACACCTTC. Translating it yields CASSLGIQSHGYTF. V gene TRBV7-9 combines with J gene TRBJ1-2; D not certain. The germline V and J ends were trimmed by 1 base and 6 bases, with 12 bases remaining between them. The CDR3 loop spans 14 amino acids. The germline V gene has CDR1 SEHNR and CDR2 FQNEAQ (reference sequence).